Described below is a single T cell receptor (beta chain) sequence and its context. These data belong to a study of OX40 agonist ivuxolimab in advanced cancers. Profiled with immunoSEQ multiplex PCR; TCRdb holds only in-frame clones, not every one. This table holds under 100,000 clones, around 80% found once. Trimming left V 6 bases short and J 5 bases short, with 13 bases between. The CDR3 totals 13 residues. Germline-derived CDR1 and CDR2 are SGHTA and FQGTGA. Sequenced material: CD4+ or CD8+ T cells sorted from blood, taken in a trial of the OX40 agonist ivuxolimab. The receptor was derived from an adult with an advanced solid tumor such as melanoma, head and neck, liver or kidney cancer. The chain couples TRBV7-3 to TRBJ2-5; D is unresolved. The CDR3 is CASSNSEGETQYF. The CDR3 bases are TGTGCCAGCAGTAACTCCGAAGGGGAGACCCAGTACTTC.